Described below is a single TCR beta chain sequence and its context. Sequencing was performed with immunoSEQ multiplex PCR; in TCRdb, only in-frame clones are kept and a portion is missing. The sample lists some 660,000 clones, more than 75% occurring once. This sample was included in a study of shared T cell receptors in the human thymus. Germline V gene data show CDR1 as SQVTM and CDR2 as ANQGSEA. This CDR3 is 14 amino acids long. The V and J ends lost 1 base and 5 bases, in that order; junction bases with no gene match: 6. This sample was also put to use in a study of human thymus T cells. That paper adds: Congenital heart defects were the reason for the corrective surgery that the donors, healthy Finnish infants, were having. Resections that were taken during corrective heart surgery supplied the thymus tissue. Related work found strong thymic repertoire overlap between unrelated individuals.

The rearrangement joins TRBV29-1 to TRBJ2-7, with TRBD2 matching over 9 bases. The sequence was obtained from a boy younger than two with a congenital heart defect. Sequencing was done on a sample of thymocytes. CDR3 residues: CSVEGGTSLNEQYF. For the CDR3, the DNA is TGCAGCGTTGAAGGCGGGACTAGCCTAAACGAGCAGTACTTC.